This TCR beta chain is from a study of Ad26.COV2.S vaccination and SARS-CoV-2 variants. Broader study findings: Spike-specific TCR breadth was greater in vaccine than placebo recipients. The TCR-based breadth and depth measures might underestimate overall T cell responses.

This CDR3 has 16 residues. Germline values: CDR1 LGHNA, CDR2 YSLEER. V lost 1 base and J 0 bases, leaving 13 bases between the germline ends. With respect to this clone: What it recognizes is unknown.

The protocol was immunoSEQ multiplex PCR, while the TCRdb copy is restricted to in-frame clones and leaves out a portion. In the table there are over 110,000 clones, approximately 90% of which are singletons. Here the sequenced sample was peripheral blood, taken after recovery from COVID-19. This chain uses TRBV4-3 with TRBJ2-7; a possible D gene is TRBD2 (5 bases). This sequence originates from a human donor who had recovered from COVID-19. CDR3 amino acids: CASSQALSGDSYEQYF. The CDR3 coding sequence is TGCGCCAGCAGCCAAGCTTTATCCGGGGACTCCTACGAGCAGTACTTC.